These T cell receptor beta chains were read from a single sample in a study of monozygotic twins with inflammatory bowel disease. Each CDR3 protein gets one entry in TCRdb, which reprocessed the 5' RACE reads and gives no DNA. Its clone listing holds 350,000 to 550,000 distinct CDR3 sequences. Sequenced: blood. These receptors all come from a human donor with ulcerative colitis or Crohn's disease, or a healthy co-twin of an affected twin (not recorded which). Each CDR3 is given with its conserved first and last residue.

CASSFGGGGIQFF	TRBV5-1	TRBJ2-1
CASRTQTGGEQYF	TRBV6-5	TRBJ2-7
CASKSGTNTGELFF	TRBV6-4	TRBJ2-2
CASSVVDSGADTQYF	TRBV9	TRBJ2-3
CASSQGRMKQFF	TRBV14	TRBJ2-1
CASTLLAGGSQDEQFF	TRBV28	TRBJ2-1
CASSPGMVTYGNTEAFF	TRBV5-1	TRBJ1-1
CASSYGGAGANVLTF	TRBV6-2/TRBV6-3	TRBJ2-6
CASSQDEGAGQPQHF	TRBV4-1	TRBJ1-5
CSARDPRLGGGGLLSSYNEQFF	TRBV20-1	TRBJ2-1
CASSLASDNEQFF	TRBV5-6	TRBJ2-1
CASSRTSGGVDTQYF	TRBV7-2	TRBJ2-3
CASSLRRPAGNTIYF	TRBV12-3/TRBV12-4	TRBJ1-3
CASSLKRGGTYNEQFF	TRBV5-4	TRBJ2-1
CSVEVLGSGRASDF	TRBV29-1	TRBJ2-3
CASSREGRVNTEAFF	TRBV5-1	TRBJ1-1
CASSPIQRDYNEQFF	TRBV18	TRBJ2-1
CASRPSTGELFF	TRBV12-3/TRBV12-4	TRBJ2-2
CASSQEGQDAPYEQYF	TRBV4-2	TRBJ2-7
CSASGRTDNEQFF	TRBV20-1	TRBJ2-1
CASHPGDSGKTEAFF	TRBV5-1	TRBJ1-1
CASTGHQETQYF	TRBV6-1	TRBJ2-5
CASSLGVIQYF	TRBV11-2	TRBJ2-4
CSVGAGTGYTF	TRBV29-1	TRBJ1-2
CASSRTADTQYF	TRBV7-2	TRBJ2-3
CASSLWDRPYEQYF	TRBV12-3/TRBV12-4	TRBJ2-7
CSARQELNTEAFF	TRBV20-1	TRBJ1-1
CASSQGYGGAAYNEQFF	TRBV4-2	TRBJ2-1
CASAPGGSNQPQHF	TRBV19	TRBJ1-5
CASSEGTVYEKLFF	TRBV6-1	TRBJ1-4
CASSPPLGLAGREQFF	TRBV18	TRBJ2-1
CSGVPGQGMTYNSPLHF	TRBV29-1	TRBJ1-6
CASSVAGTGGVQDEQFF	TRBV9	TRBJ2-1
CASSKRLTAFTDTQYF	TRBV9	TRBJ2-3
CASSKPQGRRSYSNQPQHF	TRBV21-1	TRBJ1-5
CASSSLAGSTYNEQFF	TRBV7-2	TRBJ2-1
CASSLIPGGGLNEQFF	TRBV11-2	TRBJ2-1
CASSHFLEDRERPYNEQFF	TRBV3-1	TRBJ2-1
CSAIGGSNQPQHF	TRBV20-1	TRBJ1-5
CSVYRDPEAFF	TRBV29-1	TRBJ1-1